This TCR beta chain originates from a study of blood T cell repertoires in COVID-19. Turning to the study itself: The origin of the acute and convalescent COVID-19 samples was the United States, Italy and Spain.

In the authors' workflow: Reference gene primer amplification gave nucleated cell count estimates. The assay was immunoSEQ multiplex PCR, and TCRdb's table has in-frame clones only and misses some. Clonal size and the V and J genes are those of that table, whereas D and trimming came from the DNA. This table holds around 300,000 clones, approximately 91% found once. The TCR was taken from a man aged 45-65 years with acute or convalescent COVID-19. The specimen sequenced was peripheral blood.

The CDR3 DNA is TGTGCCAGCAGGGACTCAAATAGCAATCAGCCCCAGCATTTT. Protein sequence: CASRDSNSNQPQHF. This chain uses TRBV2 with TRBJ1-5; D uncertain. Germline V gene sequence: CDR1 SNHLY, CDR2 FYNNEI. The CDR3 runs to 14 residues. V shed 6 bases and J shed 0 bases, with 9 bases lying between them.